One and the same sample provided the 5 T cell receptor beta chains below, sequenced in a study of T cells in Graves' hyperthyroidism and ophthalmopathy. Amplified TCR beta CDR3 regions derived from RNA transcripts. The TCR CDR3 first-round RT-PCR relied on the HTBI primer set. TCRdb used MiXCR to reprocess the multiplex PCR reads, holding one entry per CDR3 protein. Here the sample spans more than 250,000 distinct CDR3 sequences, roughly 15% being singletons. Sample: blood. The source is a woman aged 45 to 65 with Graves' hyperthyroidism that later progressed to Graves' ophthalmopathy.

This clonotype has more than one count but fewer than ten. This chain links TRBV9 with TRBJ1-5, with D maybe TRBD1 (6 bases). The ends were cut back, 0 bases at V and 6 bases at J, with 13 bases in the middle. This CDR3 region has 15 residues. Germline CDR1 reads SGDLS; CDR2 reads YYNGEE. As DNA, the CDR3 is TGTGCCAGCAGCGTAGATGGTAGGGGGTTTCAGCCCCAGCATTTT. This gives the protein CASSVDGRGFQPQHF.

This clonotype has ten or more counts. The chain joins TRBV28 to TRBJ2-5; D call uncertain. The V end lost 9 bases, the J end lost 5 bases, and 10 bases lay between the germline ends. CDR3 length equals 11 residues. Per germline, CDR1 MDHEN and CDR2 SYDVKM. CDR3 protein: CASSFGETQYF. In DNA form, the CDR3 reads TGTGCCAGTTCTTTCGGGGAGACCCAGTACTTC. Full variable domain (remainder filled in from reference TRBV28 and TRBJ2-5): DVKVTQSSRYLVKRTGEKVFLECVQDMDHENMFWYRQDPGLGLRLIYFSYDVKMKEKGDIPEGYSVSREKKERFSLILESASTNQTSMYLCASSFGETQYFGPGTRLLVL.

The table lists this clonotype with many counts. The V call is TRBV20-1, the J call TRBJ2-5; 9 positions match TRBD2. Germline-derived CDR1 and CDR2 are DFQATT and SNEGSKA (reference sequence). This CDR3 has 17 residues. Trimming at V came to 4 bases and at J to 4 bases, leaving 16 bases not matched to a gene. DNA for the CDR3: TGCAGTGCTACCCTACGGGGTAGCGGGAGACCCGGAGAGACCCAGTACTTC. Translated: CSATLRGSGRPGETQYF.

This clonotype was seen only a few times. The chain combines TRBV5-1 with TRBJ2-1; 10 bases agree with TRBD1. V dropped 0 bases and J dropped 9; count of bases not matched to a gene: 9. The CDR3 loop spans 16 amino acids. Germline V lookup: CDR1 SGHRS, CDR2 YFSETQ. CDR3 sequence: CASSLAPGDRGGEQFF. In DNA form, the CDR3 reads TGCGCCAGCAGCTTGGCACCGGGGGACAGGGGAGGTGAGCAGTTCTTC. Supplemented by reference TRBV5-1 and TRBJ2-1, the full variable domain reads KAGVTQTPRYLIKTRGQQVTLSCSPISGHRSVSWYQQTPGQGLQFLFEYFSETQRNKGNFPGRFSGRQFSNSRSEMNVSTLELGDSALYLCASSLAPGDRGGEQFFGPGTRLTVL.

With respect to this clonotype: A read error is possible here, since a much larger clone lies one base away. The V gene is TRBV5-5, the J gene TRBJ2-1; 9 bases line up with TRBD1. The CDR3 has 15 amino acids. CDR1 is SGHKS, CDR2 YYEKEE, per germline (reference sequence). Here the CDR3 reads CVSSQLGQGGDEQFF. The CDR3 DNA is TGTGTCAGCAGCCAGCTGGGACAGGGCGGAGATGAGCAGTTCTTC.